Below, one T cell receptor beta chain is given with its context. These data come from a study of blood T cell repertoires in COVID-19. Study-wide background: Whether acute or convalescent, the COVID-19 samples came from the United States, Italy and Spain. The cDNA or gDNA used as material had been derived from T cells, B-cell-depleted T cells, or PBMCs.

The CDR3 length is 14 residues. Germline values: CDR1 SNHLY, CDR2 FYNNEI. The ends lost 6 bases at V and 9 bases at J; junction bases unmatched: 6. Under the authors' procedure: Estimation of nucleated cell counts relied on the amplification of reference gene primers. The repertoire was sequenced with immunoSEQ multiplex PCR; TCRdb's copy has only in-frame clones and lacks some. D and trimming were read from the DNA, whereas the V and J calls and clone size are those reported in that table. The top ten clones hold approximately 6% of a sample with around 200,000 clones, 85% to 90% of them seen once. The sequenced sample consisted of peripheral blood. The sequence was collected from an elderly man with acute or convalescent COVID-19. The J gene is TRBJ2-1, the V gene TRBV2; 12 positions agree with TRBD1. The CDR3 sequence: CASSAGTGGFEQFF. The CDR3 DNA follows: TGTGCCAGCAGCGCCGGGACAGGGGGCTTTGAGCAGTTCTTC.